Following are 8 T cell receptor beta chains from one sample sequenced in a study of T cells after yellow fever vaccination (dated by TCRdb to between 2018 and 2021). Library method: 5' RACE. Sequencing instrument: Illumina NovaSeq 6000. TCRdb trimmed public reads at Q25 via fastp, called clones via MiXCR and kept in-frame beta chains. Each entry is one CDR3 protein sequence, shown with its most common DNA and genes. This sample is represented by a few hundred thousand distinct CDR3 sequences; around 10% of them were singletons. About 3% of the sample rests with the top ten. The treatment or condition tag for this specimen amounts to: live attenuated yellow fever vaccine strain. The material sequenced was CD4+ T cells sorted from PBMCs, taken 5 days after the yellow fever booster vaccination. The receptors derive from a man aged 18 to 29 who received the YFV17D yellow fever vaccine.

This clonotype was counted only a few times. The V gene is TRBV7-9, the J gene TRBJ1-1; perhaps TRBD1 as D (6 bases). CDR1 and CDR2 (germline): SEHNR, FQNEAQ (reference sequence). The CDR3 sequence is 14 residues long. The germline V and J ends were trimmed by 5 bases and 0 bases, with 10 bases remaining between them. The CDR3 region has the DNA TGTGCCAGCAGCCGGGGGGACATGAACACTGAAGCTTTCTTT. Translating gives CASSRGDMNTEAFF.

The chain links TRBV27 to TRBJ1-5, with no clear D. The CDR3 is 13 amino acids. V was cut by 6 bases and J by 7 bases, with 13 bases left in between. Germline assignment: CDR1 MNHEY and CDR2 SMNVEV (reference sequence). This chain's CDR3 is CASSLRPEQPQHF. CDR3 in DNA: TGTGCCAGCAGCCTCCGGCCGGAGCAGCCCCAGCATTTT.

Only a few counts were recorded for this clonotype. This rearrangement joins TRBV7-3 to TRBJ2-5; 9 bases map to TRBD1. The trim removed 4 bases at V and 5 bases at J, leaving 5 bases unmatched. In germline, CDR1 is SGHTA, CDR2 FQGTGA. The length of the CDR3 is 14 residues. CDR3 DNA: TGTGCCAGCAGCTGGGGGGGACAGGGTGAGACCCAGTACTTC. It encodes CASSWGGQGETQYF.

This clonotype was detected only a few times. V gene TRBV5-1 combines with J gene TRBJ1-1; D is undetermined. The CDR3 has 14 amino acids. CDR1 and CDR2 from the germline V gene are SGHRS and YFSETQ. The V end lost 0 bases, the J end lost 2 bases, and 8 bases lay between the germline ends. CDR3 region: CASSLAFHNTEAFF. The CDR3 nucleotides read TGCGCCAGCAGCTTGGCCTTCCACAACACTGAAGCTTTCTTT.

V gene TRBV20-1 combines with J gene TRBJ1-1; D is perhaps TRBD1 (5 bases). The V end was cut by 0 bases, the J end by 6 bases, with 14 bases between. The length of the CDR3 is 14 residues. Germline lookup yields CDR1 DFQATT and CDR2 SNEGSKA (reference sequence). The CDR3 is CSARDGGRLSEAFF. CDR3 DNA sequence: TGCAGTGCTAGAGACGGGGGACGTCTGTCTGAAGCTTTCTTT.

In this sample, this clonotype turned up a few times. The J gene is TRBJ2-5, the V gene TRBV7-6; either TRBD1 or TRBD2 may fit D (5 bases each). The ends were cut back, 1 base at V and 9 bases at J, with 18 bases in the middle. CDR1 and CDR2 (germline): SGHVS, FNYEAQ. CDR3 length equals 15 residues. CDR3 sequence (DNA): TGTGCCAGCAGCTTAGAGGACGTGGGCCTGGGGGCCCAGTACTTC. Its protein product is CASSLEDVGLGAQYF.

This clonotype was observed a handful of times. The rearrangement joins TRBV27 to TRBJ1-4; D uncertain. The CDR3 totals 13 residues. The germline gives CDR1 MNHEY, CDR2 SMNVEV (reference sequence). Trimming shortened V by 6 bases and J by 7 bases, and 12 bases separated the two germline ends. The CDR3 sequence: CASSSRRGEKLFF. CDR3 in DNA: TGTGCCAGCAGCAGCAGGCGGGGTGAAAAACTGTTTTTT. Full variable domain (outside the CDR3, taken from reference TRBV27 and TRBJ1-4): EAQVTQNPRYLITVTGKKLTVTCSQNMNHEYMSWYRQDPGLGLRQIYYSMNVEVTDKGDVPEGYKVSRKEKRNFPLILESPSPNQTSLYFCASSSRRGEKLFFGSGTQLSVL.

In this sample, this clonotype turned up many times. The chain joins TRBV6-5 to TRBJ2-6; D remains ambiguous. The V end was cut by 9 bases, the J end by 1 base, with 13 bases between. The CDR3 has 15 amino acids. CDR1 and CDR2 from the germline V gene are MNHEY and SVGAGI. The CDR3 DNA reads TGTGCCAGTTCCACACGGAGATCTGGGGCCAACGTCCTGACTTTC. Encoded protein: CASSTRRSGANVLTF.